The present TCR beta chain was sequenced within a study of vaccination and CD4 T cells after COVID-19. About the study: Cultures that served as controls received a CEFX pool, an HIV-1 Nef pool, or no peptide. Overall study findings and caveats: In convalescent patients, a median approximately 90% of post-vaccine SARS-CoV-2-reactive clones appeared only after vaccination.

Germline V gives CDR1 SEHNR, CDR2 FQNEAQ (reference sequence). This CDR3 contains 14 residues. Deletions cut 4 bases from V and 1 base from J, with 10 bases between. The Oncomine TCR Beta short-read assay was applied to DNA of cultured CD4+ T cells. Investigators obtained genomic DNA by extraction from cultured CD4+ T cells. Each CDR3 protein is one row after TCRdb ran MiXCR on the PCR reads. The table has about 7,600 distinct CDR3 sequences, around a fifth seen once; the top ten hold roughly 9%. Documented treatment: roughly 10-day PBMC culture with coronavirus spike peptide pools or control peptides (ViraFEST assay). Half-medium changes with fresh IL-2 medium occurred on days 3 and 7. By proportion, this clonotype is medium-sized. Its antigen is currently unknown.

The clonotype originates from a human donor who had recovered from COVID-19. The rearrangement links TRBV7-9 to TRBJ1-1; no reliable D call. Here the sequenced sample was CD4+ T cells from blood, cultured in vitro, taken after SARS-CoV-2 vaccination. The CDR3 sequence: CASSSQSWNTEAFF. In DNA, the CDR3 is TGTGCCAGCAGCTCACAGAGCTGGAACACTGAAGCTTTCTTT. The whole variable domain, remainder taken from reference TRBV7-9 and TRBJ1-1, is DTGVSQNPRHKITKRGQNVTFRCDPISEHNRLYWYRQTLGQGPEFLTYFQNEAQLEKSRLLSDRFSAERPKGSFSTLEIQRTEQGDSAMYLCASSSQSWNTEAFFGQGTRLTVV.